The clone carrying this TCR beta chain was recorded at least ten times. The data derive from a study of T cells after yellow fever vaccination. One entry per CDR3 protein, called by TCRdb with MiXCR from the 5' RACE reads. The table records some 320,000 distinct CDR3 sequences, 8.7% of them present only once. This TCR came from a man aged 18-30 years who received the YFV17D yellow fever vaccine. This material consisted of PBMCs, taken on the day of the first yellow fever vaccination.

As DNA, the CDR3 is TGCAGTGCCCCCAGTCCGGGAGATACGCAGTATTTT. As protein: CSAPSPGDTQYF. The rearrangement uses TRBV20-1 and TRBJ2-3; D gene ambiguous. V lost 6 bases and J lost 5, with 12 bases in between. CDR3 length: 12 residues. Germline V gene lookup returns CDR1 DFQATT and CDR2 SNEGSKA (reference sequence).